One sample yielded the 31 T cell receptor beta chains listed below, sequenced in a study of control samples from healthy donors and cancer patients (dated by TCRdb to the early 2020s). Receptor libraries were prepared by the immunoSEQ multiplex PCR assay. TCRdb retrieved this table from immuneACCESS and kept in-frame rearrangements only. Not all clones are present; in checked studies, unresolved V genes account for under half, and no reason is known for the remainder. The sample includes approximately 150,000 clones, with over 85% observed a single time. The ten top clones hold roughly 5.7% of the sample. The material sequenced was blood. The receptors were sampled from a man younger than 30 in good health.

The chain uses TRBV28 and TRBJ1-5, with D tentatively TRBD1 (6 bases). V shed 6 bases and J shed 4 bases, with 16 bases lying between them. Per germline, CDR1 MDHEN and CDR2 SYDVKM. The CDR3 loop spans 15 amino acids. The CDR3 loop reads CASRTPGALNQPQHF. The CDR3 DNA reads as TGTGCCAGCAGGACCCCGGGGGCGCTGAATCAGCCCCAGCATTTT.

The V gene is TRBV15, the J gene TRBJ2-7, with D tentatively TRBD1 (6 bases). The germline CDR1 and CDR2 sequences are LNHNV and YYDKDF (reference sequence). Trimming removed 5 bases from V and 7 bases from J, with 18 bases in between. This CDR3 comprises 14 residues. CDR3 loop: CATSLVGQRPEQYF. The CDR3 DNA sequence: TGTGCCACCAGCCTAGTAGGACAGCGCCCTGAGCAGTACTTC. Variable domain in full (rest from reference TRBV15 and TRBJ2-7): DAMVIQNPRYQVTQFGKPVTLSCSQTLNHNVMYWYQQKSSQAPKLLFHYYDKDFNNEADTPDNFQSRRPNTSFCFLDIRSPGLGDTAMYLCATSLVGQRPEQYFGPGTRLTVT.

The V and J genes are TRBV19 and TRBJ2-7; D remains unclear. The CDR3 spans 13 residues. Trimming removed 7 bases from V and 0 bases from J, with 10 bases in between. The germline V gene has CDR1 LNHDA and CDR2 SQIVND (reference sequence). This chain's CDR3 is CASKPRSSYEQYF. In DNA, the CDR3 is TGTGCCAGTAAACCGCGGAGCTCCTACGAGCAGTACTTC.

The V call is TRBV6-2 or TRBV6-3, the J call TRBJ1-4; no reliable D call. CDR3 size: 13 residues. With 6 bases removed from V and 8 bases from J, the gap between germline ends came to 13 bases. Germline V gene sequence: CDR1 MNHEY, CDR2 SVGEGT. CDR3 sequence: CASSKVVGEKLFF. In DNA, the CDR3 is TGTGCCAGCAGCAAAGTGGTGGGGGAAAAACTGTTTTTT.

The chain combines TRBV6-1 with TRBJ2-7; 11 bases agree with TRBD2. Germline V lookup: CDR1 MNHNS, CDR2 SASEGT. V gave up 2 bases and J gave up 5 bases; unmatched junction bases: 8. CDR3 length: 16 residues. The CDR3 bases are TGTGCCAGCAGTGAAAGTCTAGCGGGAGGTACAAACGAGCAGTACTTC. Amino acid sequence: CASSESLAGGTNEQYF.

The rearrangement links TRBV25-1 to TRBJ2-2, with TRBD1 matching over 9 bases. Germline lookup yields CDR1 MGHDK and CDR2 SYGVNS. CDR3 length equals 17 residues. V lost 1 base and J lost 6; bases outside the gene matches: 9. The CDR3 sequence: CASSELGGTGSAGELFF. In DNA, the CDR3 is TGTGCCAGCAGTGAATTGGGGGGGACAGGGTCGGCCGGGGAGCTGTTTTTT.

The genes are TRBV5-1 and TRBJ2-5; possibly TRBD1 for D (5 bases). Between the trimmed V and J ends, which lost 3 bases and 2 bases, there was a span of 8 bases. Germline values: CDR1 SGHRS, CDR2 YFSETQ. This CDR3 is 13 amino acids long. The CDR3 is CASSSRQQETQYF. The CDR3 DNA sequence: TGCGCCAGCAGCTCTCGACAGCAAGAGACCCAGTACTTC. Variable domain in full (rest from reference TRBV5-1 and TRBJ2-5): KAGVTQTPRYLIKTRGQQVTLSCSPISGHRSVSWYQQTPGQGLQFLFEYFSETQRNKGNFPGRFSGRQFSNSRSEMNVSTLELGDSALYLCASSSRQQETQYFGPGTRLLVL.

The chain is built from TRBV7-2 and TRBJ2-1; 8 nucleotides line up with TRBD2. Germline V gene lookup returns CDR1 SGHTA and CDR2 FQGNSA. The CDR3 sequence is 17 residues long. The ends lost 6 bases at V and 10 bases at J; junction bases unmatched: 20. CDR3: CASSMAGAGGLREEQFF. Here the CDR3 DNA reads TGTGCCAGCAGTATGGCGGGGGCGGGAGGCCTTAGGGAAGAGCAGTTCTTC.

The J gene is TRBJ1-2, the V gene TRBV5-5; 7 bases match TRBD1. The V and J ends lost 6 bases and 6 bases, in that order; junction bases with no gene match: 11. The CDR3 covers 14 residues. Germline CDR1 SGHKS, CDR2 YYEKEE (reference sequence). As DNA, the CDR3 is TGTGCCAGCACAAAGCTAACAGGGGACCATGGCTACACCTTC. Its protein is CASTKLTGDHGYTF.

CDR3 region: CASSLAGQTYEQYF. For the CDR3, the DNA is TGTGCCAGCAGCTTAGCCGGACAGACCTACGAGCAGTACTTC. The rearrangement links TRBV7-2 to TRBJ2-7, with D possibly matching TRBD1 (6 bases). Deletions cut 0 bases from V and 2 bases from J, with 8 bases between. CDR1 and CDR2 from the germline V gene are SGHTA and FQGNSA. The CDR3 covers 14 residues.

This clone was detected many times. The chain is built from TRBV2 and TRBJ1-3; unclear D gene. This CDR3 has 14 amino acids. V was clipped by 4 bases and J by 0 bases, with 7 bases between them. CDR1 SNHLY and CDR2 FYNNEI come from the germline V gene. The CDR3 DNA reads as TGTGCCAGCAGTGTCGAGTTCTCTGGAAACACCATATATTTT. Its translation is CASSVEFSGNTIYF.

The chain carries TRBV9 and TRBJ2-1; the match to TRBD2 covers 9 bases. In germline, CDR1 is SGDLS, CDR2 YYNGEE. The CDR3 runs 16 residues. The V gene end was trimmed by 4 bases and the J gene end by 8 bases; junction bases not matched to a gene: 13. This CDR3 is CASSPVGLAGLDEQFF. The CDR3 region has the DNA TGTGCCAGCAGCCCCGTAGGTCTAGCGGGACTCGATGAGCAGTTCTTC. Full variable domain (outside the CDR3, taken from reference TRBV9 and TRBJ2-1): DSGVTQTPKHLITATGQRVTLRCSPRSGDLSVYWYQQSLDQGLQFLIQYYNGEERAKGNILERFSAQQFPDLHSELNLSSLELGDSALYFCASSPVGLAGLDEQFFGPGTRLTVL.

The rearrangement uses TRBV14 and TRBJ1-6; D is uncertain. This CDR3 has 17 amino acids. Germline loops: CDR1 SGHDN, CDR2 FVKESK. Trimming shortened V by 4 bases and J by 0 bases, and 13 bases separated the two germline ends. DNA of the CDR3: TGTGCCAGCAGCCCTAAGACGGTCAGCTCCTATAATTCACCCCTCCACTTT. Its translation: CASSPKTVSSYNSPLHF.

The chain links TRBV9 to TRBJ1-2; no clear D gene. Trimming pared 4 bases from V and 5 bases from J, leaving 12 bases between. Germline V gene lookup returns CDR1 SGDLS and CDR2 YYNGEE. This CDR3 contains 13 residues. DNA for the CDR3: TGTGCCAGCAGCCCCGGGGAGCAATATGGCTACACCTTC. Encoded protein: CASSPGEQYGYTF. Looking up the rest from reference TRBV9 and TRBJ1-2 gives the full variable domain: DSGVTQTPKHLITATGQRVTLRCSPRSGDLSVYWYQQSLDQGLQFLIQYYNGEERAKGNILERFSAQQFPDLHSELNLSSLELGDSALYFCASSPGEQYGYTFGSGTRLTVV.

The rearrangement uses TRBV10-3 and TRBJ1-4; 8 nucleotides match TRBD1. The V gene's germline CDR1 is ENHRY and CDR2 SYGVKD. The length of the CDR3 is 15 residues. The J segment lost 8 bases and the V segment lost 2 bases, leaving 7 bases of the junction unmatched. CDR3 coding DNA: TGTGCCATCAGTGAGGGGACAGGAGGGACCGAAAAACTGTTTTTT. Protein sequence: CAISEGTGGTEKLFF.

V usage is TRBV2 and J usage is TRBJ1-2; no definite D call. The CDR3 runs 12 residues. CDR1 and CDR2 from the germline V gene are SNHLY and FYNNEI. V was cut by 6 bases and J by 8 bases, with 13 bases left in between. CDR3 amino acids: CASRLEDSGYTF. CDR3 bases: TGTGCCAGCAGGTTGGAGGATTCGGGCTACACCTTC.

The V gene is TRBV3-1 (or the pseudogene TRBV3-2), the J gene TRBJ2-7; D is perhaps TRBD1 or TRBD2 (6 bases each). The CDR3 is 17 residues long. Germline V gives CDR1 LGHDT, CDR2 YNNKEL (reference sequence). Trimming took 4 bases from V and 0 from J, leaving 19 bases between them. The CDR3 nucleotides are TGTGCCAGCAGCCTAATCCGGGGGCAGATGAGCTCCTACGAGCAGTACTTC. Translating it yields CASSLIRGQMSSYEQYF.

This chain uses TRBV19 with TRBJ1-4; no definite D call. Germline values: CDR1 LNHDA, CDR2 SQIVND (reference sequence). CDR3 length equals 15 residues. Trimming cost V 10 bases and J 0 bases, with 15 bases left between them. Written as DNA, the CDR3 is TGTGCCACTTCGCTGGTCGTTGCAACTAATGAAAAACTGTTTTTT. Its protein is CATSLVVATNEKLFF.

The chain's CDR3 is CASRRTRQAGGQPQHF. In nucleotides, the CDR3 is TGTGCCAGCAGGAGAACCAGACAGGCTGGGGGTCAGCCCCAGCATTTT. This chain uses TRBV2 with TRBJ1-5, with a possible D match to TRBD1 (6 bases). The CDR3 sequence is 16 residues long. V shed 6 bases and J shed 6 bases, with 21 bases lying between them. Germline V lookup: CDR1 SNHLY, CDR2 FYNNEI.

CDR3 sequence reads: CASSLDQVGQSNTGELFF. The DNA for the CDR3 is TGTGCCAGCAGCTTAGATCAGGTGGGACAGAGTAACACCGGGGAGCTGTTTTTT. This rearrangement joins TRBV11-3 to TRBJ2-2, with 7 nucleotides matching TRBD1. V shed 0 bases, J shed 2 bases, and the junction held 9 bases outside the gene matches. Germline CDR1 reads SGHNT; CDR2 reads YENEEA. CDR3 length: 18 amino acids.

The genes are TRBV6-5 and TRBJ1-2; D is perhaps TRBD1 (5 bases). Trimming removed 8 bases at V and 1 base at J, with 17 bases between. The germline gives CDR1 MNHEY, CDR2 SVGAGI. The CDR3 spans 15 residues. CDR3 DNA: TGTGCCAGCCAAAGCGGGTCCAGGGTTAACTATGGCTACACCTTC. This translates into CASQSGSRVNYGYTF.

V is TRBV30 and J is TRBJ1-1; D gene uncertain. The V end was cut by 0 bases, the J end by 3 bases, with 23 bases between. The CDR3 length is 18 residues. Germline V CDR1 and CDR2: GTSNPN, SVGIG (reference sequence). The DNA of the CDR3 is TGTGCCTGGAGTGTACGGTACAGTGGGAACCCAGGTGACACTGAAGCTTTCTTT. It is translated as CAWSVRYSGNPGDTEAFF. Together with reference TRBV30 and TRBJ1-1, the CDR3 gives the full variable domain: SQTIHQWPATLVQPVGSPLSLECTVEGTSNPNLYWYRQAAGRGLQLLFYSVGIGQISSEVPQNLSASRPQDRQFILSSKKLLLSDSGFYLCAWSVRYSGNPGDTEAFFGQGTRLTVV.

A single count supports this clone. This chain connects TRBV2 to TRBJ1-1; 7 nucleotides match TRBD1. In germline, CDR1 is SNHLY, CDR2 FYNNEI. This CDR3 is 13 amino acids long. The ends lost 7 bases at V and 1 base at J; junction bases unmatched: 3. CDR3 in DNA: TGTGCCAGCATGAGACAGGGGAACACTGAAGCTTTCTTT. Translation: CASMRQGNTEAFF.

The chain links TRBV19 to TRBJ1-1; no reliable D call. Trimming left V 8 bases short and J 4 bases short, with 20 bases between. The CDR3 consists of 15 residues. From germline, CDR1 is LNHDA and CDR2 SQIVND (reference sequence). The CDR3 is CASRRDPARGTEAFF. Here the CDR3 DNA reads TGTGCCAGTCGGCGGGATCCCGCGCGGGGCACTGAAGCTTTCTTT.

The chain's CDR3 is CASRGMASPLHF. CDR3 DNA: TGTGCCAGCAGGGGGATGGCATCACCCCTCCACTTT. This chain uses TRBV21-1 with TRBJ1-6. TRBV21-1 is marked as a pseudogene. The CDR3 length is 12 residues.

CDR3 bases: TGTGCCTCCTCGGGAGAGAACACTGAAGCTTTCTTT. Its translation is CASSGENTEAFF. The chain joins TRBV30 to TRBJ1-1, with D hard to call. The length of the CDR3 is 12 residues. The germline V gene encodes CDR1 GTSNPN and CDR2 SVGIG (reference sequence). Deletions cut 7 bases from V and 1 base from J, with 10 bases between.

J is TRBJ2-3 and V is TRBV3-1 (or the pseudogene TRBV3-2); D may correspond to TRBD1 or TRBD2 (6 bases each). Trimming stripped 2 bases from V and 6 bases from J, with 15 bases between. CDR3 size: 15 residues. The V gene's germline CDR1 is LGHDT and CDR2 YNNKEL (reference sequence). This chain's CDR3 is CASSQNVGGADTQYF. CDR3 bases: TGTGCCAGCAGCCAAAATGTGGGGGGCGCGGATACGCAGTATTTT.

The chain employs TRBV6-5 and TRBJ2-1; no clear D. With 0 bases removed from V and 7 bases from J, the gap between germline ends came to 7 bases. Germline CDR1 is MNHEY and CDR2 is SVGAGI. There are 13 residues in the CDR3. The DNA for the CDR3 is TGTGCCAGCAGTTACTCGGTTAGGAATGAGCAGTTCTTC. Translation: CASSYSVRNEQFF.

The V call is TRBV7-9, the J call TRBJ1-4; TRBD1 matches 7 bases. The CDR3 is 15 amino acids. The junction had 7 bases not matched to a gene; V was cut back by 5 bases and J by 4 bases. Per the germline V gene, CDR1 is SEHNR and CDR2 is FQNEAQ (reference sequence). Here the CDR3 DNA reads TGTGCCAGCAGCCCGACAGGGTCCGGTAATGAAAAACTGTTTTTT. This codes for CASSPTGSGNEKLFF.

Remarks on this clone: The germline gene is not matched at one end of the junction; a read error may be the cause. The rearrangement uses TRBV3-1 (or the pseudogene TRBV3-2) and TRBJ1-2, with D unclear. CDR3 length equals 13 residues. Germline V gene data show CDR1 as LGHDT and CDR2 as YNNKEL (reference sequence). CDR3 DNA sequence: TGTGCCAGCAGCCAAGAAGGTTACGAGGGAAAAGTCTTC. Protein sequence: CASSQEGYEGKVF.

The table lists this clone with a count of one. This sequence joins TRBV27 and TRBJ2-7; 11 bases map to TRBD1. This CDR3 is 15 amino acids long. Germline V gene lookup returns CDR1 MNHEY and CDR2 SMNVEV (reference sequence). V trimming: 5 bases; J trimming: 1 base; junction bases outside the gene matches: 4. Written as DNA, the CDR3 is TGTGCCAGCAGTCCGGGGACAGGGGGGTCCTACGAGCAGTACTTC. Residues: CASSPGTGGSYEQYF.